This is a list of T cell receptor beta chains from one sample in a study of cytomegalovirus exposure and HLA in healthy donors. Generated by immunoSEQ multiplex PCR, the TCRdb table keeps only in-frame clones and is missing some. The table shows fewer than 200,000 clones, with over 70% occurring only once. Sequencing was carried out using PBMCs. These receptor sequences come from a man aged 35 to 55 in good health and CMV-seronegative. Both conserved end residues are part of each CDR3. Fields, in order: J gene, D gene, clone size, V gene, CDR3 DNA, CDR3 protein. D genes are given only for firm matches. Expanded clones get a size class; other rows say once, few or many, or leave the size out.

TRBJ2-3 NA NA TRBV9 TGTGCCAGCAGCGTAGGAGGCACAGATACGCAGTATTTT CASSVGGTDTQYF
TRBJ2-7 NA few TRBV4-1 TGCGCCAGCAGCCCCCGCGATTGGGGGGCCTACGAGCAGTACTTC CASSPRDWGAYEQYF
TRBJ2-7 NA NA TRBV5-4 TGTGCCAGCGGCGTGGGAGGACAATCCTACGAGCAGTACTTC CASGVGGQSYEQYF
TRBJ2-5 NA NA TRBV12-2 TGTGCAAGTCGCGAGTCCGGGACTAGCGGGGGGGCTGAGACCCAGTACTTC CASRESGTSGGAETQYF
TRBJ2-7 NA few TRBV9 TGTGCCAGCAGCCCACGATGGCCAGGCGAGCAGTACTTC CASSPRWPGEQYF
TRBJ2-2 TRBD1 NA TRBV18 TGTGCCAGCTCACCGCCGACAGGGTTTGGCGGGGAGCTGTTTTTT CASSPPTGFGGELFF
TRBJ2-1 TRBD2 NA TRBV5-1 TGCGCCAGCAGCCCCCGACTAGCGGGGGCTCATCAGTTCTTC CASSPRLAGAHQFF
TRBJ2-7 NA few TRBV5-1 TGCGCCAGCAGCTTACGAGGGAAAGACAACGAGCAGTACTTC CASSLRGKDNEQYF
TRBJ2-7 NA NA TRBV9 TGTGCCAGCAGCGTAGGAAGGGAGGACTACGAGCAGTACTTC CASSVGREDYEQYF
TRBJ1-4 TRBD1 once TRBV7-6 TGTGCCAGCAGGGGACAGGGTGAGGAAAAACTGTTTTTT CASRGQGEEKLFF
TRBJ1-2 TRBD1 NA TRBV5-1 TGCGCCAGCAGCTTGTTACGGCAGGGGGCTTATGGCTACACCTTC CASSLLRQGAYGYTF
TRBJ2-5 NA NA TRBV10-1 TGCGCCAGCAGTGAGTCTATTTCGCGGTCGGCTCCAGGGGAGACCCAGTACTTC CASSESISRSAPGETQYF
TRBJ2-3 NA NA TRBV7-9 TGTGCCAGCAGCTTACCAGACACAGATACGCAGTATTTT CASSLPDTDTQYF
TRBJ2-5 TRBD1 NA TRBV11-2 TGTGCCAGCAGCCCCGCGACAGGGCCCCAAGAGACCCAGTACTTC CASSPATGPQETQYF